One T cell receptor (beta chain) is described in this entry. The antigen is unknown. This specimen includes other DNA sequences encoding the same CDR3. Germline CDR1 SGHRS, CDR2 YFSETQ. The junction had 0 bases not matched to a gene; V was cut back by 1 base and J by 3 bases. This CDR3 is 14 amino acids long. These data originate in a study of T cell responses to AZD1222 COVID-19 vaccine. Study findings and constraints: Vaccine-related CD4 TCRs covered spike, predominating at 160-218 and 743-854.

Sequencing used immunoSEQ multiplex PCR; TCRdb keeps in-frame clones, though not all of them. The table lists fewer than 120,000 clones, about 87% of them singletons. The V gene is TRBV5-1, the J gene TRBJ2-7, with 11 bases aligning to TRBD2. Material: peripheral blood, obtained 28 days after the second AZD1222 dose. The TCR was taken from an adult who received the AZD1222 COVID-19 vaccine. In nucleotides, the CDR3 is TGCGCCAGCAGCTTGACTAGCGGGGGCTACGAGCAGTACTTC. It encodes CASSLTSGGYEQYF.